The rows below give T cell receptor beta chains drawn from one sample of a study of cytomegalovirus exposure and HLA in healthy donors. TCRdb keeps only in-frame clones here, not all; method: immunoSEQ multiplex PCR. The table shows roughly 71,000 clones, with 94% occurring only once. Sequenced sample: PBMCs. The receptor source for this set is a woman aged 18-30 years in good health and CMV-seronegative. Each CDR3 is given with its conserved first and last residue. A D gene is named only where the DNA matches it firmly. A clone size is listed for some rows: how often the clone was seen (once, few, many), or a class if it is expanded.

TRBJ2-5	TRBV19	once	TRBD1	TGTGCCAGTAGTCATGGACAGGGAGCCACGCAGACCCAGTACTTC	CASSHGQGATQTQYF
TRBJ1-1	TRBV28	-	-	TGTGCCGGACGAACAGGGAGAGGGGAGTGGACTGAAGCTTTCTTT	CAGRTGRGEWTEAFF
TRBJ2-1	TRBV6-5	-	-	TGTGCCAGCAGCCCCGGGGAGGAGGGGGCCAATGAGCAGTTCTTC	CASSPGEEGANEQFF
TRBJ1-5	TRBV10-1	-	-	TGCGCCAGCAGTGAGTCCCTCCGGCGGCAGCCCCAGCATTTT	CASSESLRRQPQHF
TRBJ1-3	TRBV18	-	-	TGTGCCAGCTCGCAGGGAACGGGAAACACCATATATTTT	CASSQGTGNTIYF
TRBJ1-2	TRBV28	-	TRBD1	TGTGCCAGCACCTGGGACAGGGTGGATGGCTACACCTTC	CASTWDRVDGYTF
TRBJ1-5	TRBV7-6	-	-	TGTGCCAGCAGCTTCTCGGGGGGTCAGCCCCAGCATTTT	CASSFSGGQPQHF
TRBJ2-7	TRBV5-6	-	-	TGTGCCAGCAGCCGGGGGACCGGCGAGCAGTACTTC	CASSRGTGEQYF
TRBJ1-1	TRBV28	-	-	TGTGCCAGCAGTGCCAGAACTGAAGCTTTCTTT	CASSARTEAFF
TRBJ1-1	TRBV5-1	once	-	TGCGCCAGCAGCTTGAGCAGGGCCGGGAACACTGAAGCTTTCTTT	CASSLSRAGNTEAFF
TRBJ1-5	TRBV25-1	-	TRBD1	TGTGCCAGCAGTGAAGGGGGGACAGGGTTATTCGATCAGCCCCAGCATTTT	CASSEGGTGLFDQPQHF
TRBJ2-7	TRBV19	-	TRBD2	TGTGCCAGTCGGAGAGCGGGGGGACCCTACGAGCAGTACTTC	CASRRAGGPYEQYF
TRBJ2-3	TRBV27	-	-	TGTGCCAGCAGTTCATCCCCGTCAAGGGGATTTAGCACAGATACGCAGTATTTT	CASSSSPSRGFSTDTQYF
TRBJ2-7	TRBV19	-	TRBD1	TGTGCCAGTAGTCGAACCGGGACAGGGGCCGAGCAGTACTTC	CASSRTGTGAEQYF
TRBJ2-2	TRBV5-1	-	-	TGCGCCAGCAGCTTGGCCGAGTCCGCCGGGGAGCTGTTTTTT	CASSLAESAGELFF
TRBJ2-5	TRBV13	-	-	TGTGCCAGCAGCTTAATAGACTCGAGTGTCCCACGAGAGACCCAGTACTTC	CASSLIDSSVPRETQYF
TRBJ1-3	TRBV9	-	-	TGTGCCAGCAGCCCGACGGGGAGCTCTGGAAACACCATATATTTT	CASSPTGSSGNTIYF
TRBJ1-6	TRBV28	-	TRBD1	TGTGCCAGCAGTCCCGGGACAGGGGGTAATTCACCCCTCCACTTT	CASSPGTGGNSPLHF
TRBJ1-4	TRBV14	-	-	TGTGCCAGCAGCCAAGAGTTTGCAGGGACAACTAATGAAAAACTGTTTTTT	CASSQEFAGTTNEKLFF
TRBJ1-4	TRBV15	-	-	TGTGCCACCAGCAATGACAGATTGGGTGAAAAACTGTTTTTT	CATSNDRLGEKLFF
TRBJ2-2	TRBV6-6	once	-	TGTGCCAGCAGTTCCGACTCGGGACTCGGGGAGCTGTTTTTT	CASSSDSGLGELFF
TRBJ1-3	TRBV7-9	few	-	TGTGCCAGCGGCCTCTCTAGGGGTTCTGGAAACACCATATATTTT	CASGLSRGSGNTIYF
TRBJ2-1	TRBV7-2	-	-	TGTGCCAGCAGCCAGGTTGAGGGGGATAAGCAGTTCTTC	CASSQVEGDKQFF
TRBJ2-2	TRBV7-6	-	-	TGTGCCAGCAGCTCTACAGGGCCCGGGGAGCTGTTTTTT	CASSSTGPGELFF
TRBJ2-7	TRBV5-1	-	TRBD1	TGCGCCAGCAGCTTGGGGGGACAGGGGATTATCTACGAGCAGTACTTC	CASSLGGQGIIYEQYF
TRBJ2-1	TRBV5-1	-	-	TGCGCCAGCAGCTTGGACCCGACGGGAGCCTACAATGAGCAGTTCTTC	CASSLDPTGAYNEQFF
TRBJ1-4	TRBV9	few	-	TGTGCCAGCAGCGTAGGAGGCAGGGAGGGTGAAAAACTGTTTTTT	CASSVGGREGEKLFF
TRBJ1-1	TRBV4-1	-	TRBD1	TGCGCCAGCAGCCAAGATTCCCAGGGGGCTGTTGAAGCTTTCTTT	CASSQDSQGAVEAFF
TRBJ2-2	TRBV6-1	-	TRBD1	TGTGCCAGCAGTGAGAGCCCGGGACAGGGAGGAACCGGGGAGCTGTTTTTT	CASSESPGQGGTGELFF
TRBJ2-5	TRBV9	-	-	TGTGCCAGCAGCGTAGGGGGTCAGGGGAATATCGGAGAGACCCAGTACTTC	CASSVGGQGNIGETQYF
TRBJ2-7	TRBV6-1	-	-	TGTGCCAGCAGTGAAGCAACGACAGTAGTGCACGAGCAGTACTTC	CASSEATTVVHEQYF
TRBJ2-7	TRBV7-2	-	TRBD1	TGTGCCAGCAGCCCGGACAGGGGGCGCTACGAGCAGTACTTC	CASSPDRGRYEQYF
TRBJ1-2	TRBV2	-	TRBD1	TGTGCCAGCAGTGGGACAGGGGACTTAGCTAACTATGGCTACACCTTC	CASSGTGDLANYGYTF
TRBJ1-2	TRBV11-2	once	TRBD1	TGTGCCAGCAGCACAAGGGACAGCGACTATGGCTACACCTTC	CASSTRDSDYGYTF
TRBJ1-4	TRBV9	once	-	TGTGCCAGCAGAGCCGGGACTGGGAATGAAAAACTGTTTTTT	CASRAGTGNEKLFF
TRBJ2-1	TRBV25-1	-	TRBD2	TGTGCCAGCAGTGACTCCGGGACTAGCGTAGAGTTCTTC	CASSDSGTSVEFF
TRBJ2-3	TRBV11-3	-	-	TGTGCCAGCAGCCGTAACAGCAGAGATACGCAGTATTTT	CASSRNSRDTQYF
TRBJ1-2	TRBV7-9	-	-	TGTGCCAGCAGCTTAGCGGTAGGGCGGACAGGCTACACCTTC	CASSLAVGRTGYTF
TRBJ1-6	TRBV27	-	TRBD1	TGTGCCAGCAGAATGGGGGACAGGGAGAATTCACCCCTCCACTTT	CASRMGDRENSPLHF
TRBJ2-7	TRBV18	-	TRBD1	TGTGCCAGCTCAAACAGGGGGTCCTACGAGCAGTACTTC	CASSNRGSYEQYF